These T cell receptor beta chains were read from a single sample in a study of blood T cell repertoires in COVID-19. The repertoire was sequenced with immunoSEQ multiplex PCR; TCRdb's copy has only in-frame clones and lacks some. In the table there are 200,000 to 300,000 clones, more than 90% of which are singletons. What was sequenced was peripheral blood. Every receptor here comes from a person in their late teens or twenties with COVID-19, enrolled during active disease. The conserved cysteine and the conserved F or W are not part of the CDR3 here.

V gene	J gene	CDR3 protein
TRBV28	TRBJ1-1	ASSLLESSGGDTEAF
TRBV21-1	TRBJ2-2	ASSGYYLEFNTGELF
TRBV18	TRBJ2-1	ASSPGTSGRMGNEQF
TRBV7-8	TRBJ1-1	ASSPGVTEAF
TRBV5-1	TRBJ2-7	ASSAAIGTGRYEQY
TRBV5-5	TRBJ2-6	ASRTGGLNSGANVLT
TRBV2	TRBJ2-1	ASRKGLAGGGDSYNEQF
TRBV19	TRBJ1-5	ASSIYSLQPQH
TRBV5-5	TRBJ2-7	ASSLGLAGSYEQY
TRBV6-2/TRBV6-3	TRBJ2-7	ASSVRDNYEQY
TRBV12-3/TRBV12-4	TRBJ1-4	ASRRQGKGKLF
TRBV27	TRBJ1-2	ASSLGQDYGYT
TRBV10-2	TRBJ2-1	ASSESGGSTYNEQF
TRBV5-4	TRBJ1-1	ASSQMNTEAF
TRBV4-3	TRBJ2-5	ASSQETRLAGVQTQY
TRBV10-3	TRBJ2-7	AISESVIGLAGGYEQY